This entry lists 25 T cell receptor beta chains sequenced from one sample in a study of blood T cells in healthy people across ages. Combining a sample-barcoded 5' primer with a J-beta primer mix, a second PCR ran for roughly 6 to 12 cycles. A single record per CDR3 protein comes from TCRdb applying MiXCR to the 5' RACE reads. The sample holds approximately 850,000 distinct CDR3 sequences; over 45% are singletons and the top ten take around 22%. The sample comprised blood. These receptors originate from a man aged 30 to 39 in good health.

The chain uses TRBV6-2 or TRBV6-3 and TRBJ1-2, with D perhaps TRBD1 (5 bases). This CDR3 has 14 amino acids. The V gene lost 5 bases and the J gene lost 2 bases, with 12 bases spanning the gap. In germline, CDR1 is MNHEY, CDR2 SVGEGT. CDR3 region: CASSDLDRNYGYTF. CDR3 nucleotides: TGTGCCAGCAGTGACCTAGACAGAAACTATGGCTACACCTTC.

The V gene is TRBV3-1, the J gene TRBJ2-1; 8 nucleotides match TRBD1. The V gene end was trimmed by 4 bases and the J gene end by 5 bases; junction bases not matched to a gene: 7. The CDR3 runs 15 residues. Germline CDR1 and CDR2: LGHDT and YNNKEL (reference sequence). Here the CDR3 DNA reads TGTGCCAGCAGCCGAGGACAGGGTTTTAACAATGAGCAGTTCTTC. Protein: CASSRGQGFNNEQFF.

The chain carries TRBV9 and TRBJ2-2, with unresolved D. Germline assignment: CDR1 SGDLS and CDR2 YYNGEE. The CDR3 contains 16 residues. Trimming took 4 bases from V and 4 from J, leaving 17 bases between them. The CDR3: CASSPLPGPFTGELFF. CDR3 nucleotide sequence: TGTGCCAGCAGCCCCTTACCCGGACCTTTCACCGGGGAGCTGTTTTTT.

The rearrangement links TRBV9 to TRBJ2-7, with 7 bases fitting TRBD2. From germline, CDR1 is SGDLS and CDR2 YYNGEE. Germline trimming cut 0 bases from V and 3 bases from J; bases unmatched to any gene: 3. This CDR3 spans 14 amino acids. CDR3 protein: CASSVASGNYEQYF. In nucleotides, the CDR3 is TGTGCCAGCAGCGTAGCCAGCGGGAACTACGAGCAGTACTTC.

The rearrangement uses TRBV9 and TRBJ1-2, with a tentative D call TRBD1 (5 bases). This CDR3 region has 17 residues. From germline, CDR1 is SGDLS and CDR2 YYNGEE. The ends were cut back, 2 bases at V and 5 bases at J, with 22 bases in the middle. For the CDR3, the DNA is TGTGCCAGCAGCGTGGAGGACTCCTCCCTGGGGGGATATGGCTACACCTTC. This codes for CASSVEDSSLGGYGYTF.

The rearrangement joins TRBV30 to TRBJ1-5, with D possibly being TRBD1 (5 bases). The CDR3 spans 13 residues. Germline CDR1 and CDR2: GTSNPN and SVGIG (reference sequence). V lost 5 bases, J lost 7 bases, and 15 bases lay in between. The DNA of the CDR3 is TGTGCCTGGTCGGGGGGGGACCGACAGCCCCAGCATTTT. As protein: CAWSGGDRQPQHF.

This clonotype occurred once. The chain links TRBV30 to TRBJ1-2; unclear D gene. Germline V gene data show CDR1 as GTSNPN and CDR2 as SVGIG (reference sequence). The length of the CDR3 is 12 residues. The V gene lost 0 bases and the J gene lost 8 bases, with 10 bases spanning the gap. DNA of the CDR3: TGTGCCTGGAGTGTGGCGGCGGAGGGCTACACCTTC. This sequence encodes CAWSVAAEGYTF.

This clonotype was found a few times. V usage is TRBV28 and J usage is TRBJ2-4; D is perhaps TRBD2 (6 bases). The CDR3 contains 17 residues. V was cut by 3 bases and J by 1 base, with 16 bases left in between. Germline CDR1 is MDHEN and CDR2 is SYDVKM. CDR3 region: CASSFRRGGGAKNIQYF. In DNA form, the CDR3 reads TGTGCCAGCAGTTTTCGTCGGGGAGGAGGGGCCAAAAACATTCAGTACTTC.

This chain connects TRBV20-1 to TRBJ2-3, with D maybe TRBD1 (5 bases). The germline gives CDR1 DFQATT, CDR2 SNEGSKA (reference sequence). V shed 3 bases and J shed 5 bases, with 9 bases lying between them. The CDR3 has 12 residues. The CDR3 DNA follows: TGCAGTGCTAGTCCAGGGCGAGATACGCAGTATTTT. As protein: CSASPGRDTQYF.

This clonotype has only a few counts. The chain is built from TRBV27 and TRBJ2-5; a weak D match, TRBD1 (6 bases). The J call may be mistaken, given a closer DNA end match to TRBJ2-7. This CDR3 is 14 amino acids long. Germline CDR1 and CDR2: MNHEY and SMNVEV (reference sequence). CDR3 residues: CASSLATGIYEQYF. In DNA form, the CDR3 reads TGTGCCAGCAGTCTCGCCACAGGGATTTACGAGCAGTACTTC.

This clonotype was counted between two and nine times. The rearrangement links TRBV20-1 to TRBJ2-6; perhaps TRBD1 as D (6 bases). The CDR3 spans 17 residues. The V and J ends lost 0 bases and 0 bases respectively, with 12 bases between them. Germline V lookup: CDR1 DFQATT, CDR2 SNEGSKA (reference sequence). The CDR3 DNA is TGCAGTGCTAGAGAAGGACAGCCCTTCTCTGGGGCCAACGTCCTGACTTTC. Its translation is CSAREGQPFSGANVLTF.

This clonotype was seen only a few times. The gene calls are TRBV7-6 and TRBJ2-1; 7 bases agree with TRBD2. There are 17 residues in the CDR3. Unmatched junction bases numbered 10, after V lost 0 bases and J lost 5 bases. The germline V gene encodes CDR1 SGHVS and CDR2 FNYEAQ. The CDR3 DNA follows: TGTGCCAGCAGCTTAGCGCTATGGACTAGTGGTGACAATGAGCAGTTCTTC. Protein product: CASSLALWTSGDNEQFF.

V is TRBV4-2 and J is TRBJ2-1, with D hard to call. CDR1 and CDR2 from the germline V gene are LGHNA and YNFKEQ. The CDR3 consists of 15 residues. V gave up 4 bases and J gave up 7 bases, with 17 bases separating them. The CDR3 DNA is TGTGCCAGCAGCCCAAGAACAGATCAATTAAATGAGCAGTTCTTC. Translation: CASSPRTDQLNEQFF.

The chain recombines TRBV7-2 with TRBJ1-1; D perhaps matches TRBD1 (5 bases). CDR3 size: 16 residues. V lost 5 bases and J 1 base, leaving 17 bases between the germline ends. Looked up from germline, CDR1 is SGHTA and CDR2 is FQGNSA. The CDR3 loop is CASSPGTGRGNTEAFF. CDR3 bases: TGTGCCAGCAGCCCTGGAACGGGACGGGGGAACACTGAAGCTTTCTTT.

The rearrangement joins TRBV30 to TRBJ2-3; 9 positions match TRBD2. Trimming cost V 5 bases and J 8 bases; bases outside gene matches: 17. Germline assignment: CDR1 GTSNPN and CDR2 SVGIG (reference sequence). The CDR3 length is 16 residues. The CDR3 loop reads CAWRGKLAGSWGTQYF. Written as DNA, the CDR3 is TGTGCCTGGCGAGGGAAACTAGCGGGTTCATGGGGTACGCAGTATTTT.

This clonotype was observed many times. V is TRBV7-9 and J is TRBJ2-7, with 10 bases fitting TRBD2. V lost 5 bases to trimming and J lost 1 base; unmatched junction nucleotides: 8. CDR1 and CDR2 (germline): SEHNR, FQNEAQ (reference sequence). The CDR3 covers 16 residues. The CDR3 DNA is TGTGCCAGCAGCCCACGTGGTAGCGGGGGGTCCTACGAGCAGTACTTC. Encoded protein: CASSPRGSGGSYEQYF.

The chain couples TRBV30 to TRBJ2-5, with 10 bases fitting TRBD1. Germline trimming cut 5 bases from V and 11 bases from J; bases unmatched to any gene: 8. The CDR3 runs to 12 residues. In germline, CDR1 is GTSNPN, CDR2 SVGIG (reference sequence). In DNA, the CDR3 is TGTGCCTGGGCGGGACAGGGGAATTGGCAGTACTTC. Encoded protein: CAWAGQGNWQYF.

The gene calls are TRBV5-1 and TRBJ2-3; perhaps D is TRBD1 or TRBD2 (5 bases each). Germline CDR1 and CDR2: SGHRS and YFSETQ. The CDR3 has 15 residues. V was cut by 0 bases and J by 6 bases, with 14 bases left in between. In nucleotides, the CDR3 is TGCGCCAGCAGCTTGGAAGCAGGGAGAAGGGATACGCAGTATTTT. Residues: CASSLEAGRRDTQYF.

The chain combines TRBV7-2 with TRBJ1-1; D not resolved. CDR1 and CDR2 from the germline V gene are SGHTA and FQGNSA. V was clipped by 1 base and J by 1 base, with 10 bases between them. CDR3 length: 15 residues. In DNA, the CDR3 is TGTGCCAGCAGCTTAGATTTAACGAGGAACACTGAAGCTTTCTTT. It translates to CASSLDLTRNTEAFF.

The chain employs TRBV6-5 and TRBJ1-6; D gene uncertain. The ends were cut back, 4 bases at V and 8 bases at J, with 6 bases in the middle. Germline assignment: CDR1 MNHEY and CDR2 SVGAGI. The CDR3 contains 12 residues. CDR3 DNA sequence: TGTGCCAGCAGTTCGCGGGATTCACCCCTCCACTTT. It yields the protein CASSSRDSPLHF.

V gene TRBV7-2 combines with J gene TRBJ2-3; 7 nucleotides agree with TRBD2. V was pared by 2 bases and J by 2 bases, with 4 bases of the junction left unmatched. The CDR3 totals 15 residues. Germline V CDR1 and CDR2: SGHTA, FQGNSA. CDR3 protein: CASSLPLAVTDTQYF. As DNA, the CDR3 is TGTGCCAGCAGCTTACCGCTAGCGGTCACAGATACGCAGTATTTT.

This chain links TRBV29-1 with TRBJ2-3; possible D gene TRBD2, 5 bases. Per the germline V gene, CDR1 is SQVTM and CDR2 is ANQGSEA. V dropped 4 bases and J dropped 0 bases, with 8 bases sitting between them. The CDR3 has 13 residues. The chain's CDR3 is CSVGTSSTDTQYF. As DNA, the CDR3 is TGCAGCGTTGGGACTTCTAGCACAGATACGCAGTATTTT.

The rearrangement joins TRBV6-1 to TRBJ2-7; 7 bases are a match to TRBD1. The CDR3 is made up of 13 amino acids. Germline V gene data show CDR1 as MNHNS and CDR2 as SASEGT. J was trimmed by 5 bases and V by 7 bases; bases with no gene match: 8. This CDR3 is CASKTGEIHEQYF. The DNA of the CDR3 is TGTGCCAGCAAAACAGGGGAGATTCACGAGCAGTACTTC.

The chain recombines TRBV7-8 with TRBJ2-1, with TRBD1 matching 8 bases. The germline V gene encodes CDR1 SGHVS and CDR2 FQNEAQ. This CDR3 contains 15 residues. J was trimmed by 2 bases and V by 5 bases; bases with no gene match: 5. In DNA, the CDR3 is TGTGCCAGCAGCCAAAGACAGGGGACCTACAATGAGCAGTTCTTC. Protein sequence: CASSQRQGTYNEQFF.

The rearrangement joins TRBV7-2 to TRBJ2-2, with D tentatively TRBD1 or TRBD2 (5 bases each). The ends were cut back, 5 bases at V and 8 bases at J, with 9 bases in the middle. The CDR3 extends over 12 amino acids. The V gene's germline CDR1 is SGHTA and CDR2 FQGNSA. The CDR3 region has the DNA TGTACCAGCAGCCCGAGGGGTGGGGAGCTGTTTTTT. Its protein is CTSSPRGGELFF.